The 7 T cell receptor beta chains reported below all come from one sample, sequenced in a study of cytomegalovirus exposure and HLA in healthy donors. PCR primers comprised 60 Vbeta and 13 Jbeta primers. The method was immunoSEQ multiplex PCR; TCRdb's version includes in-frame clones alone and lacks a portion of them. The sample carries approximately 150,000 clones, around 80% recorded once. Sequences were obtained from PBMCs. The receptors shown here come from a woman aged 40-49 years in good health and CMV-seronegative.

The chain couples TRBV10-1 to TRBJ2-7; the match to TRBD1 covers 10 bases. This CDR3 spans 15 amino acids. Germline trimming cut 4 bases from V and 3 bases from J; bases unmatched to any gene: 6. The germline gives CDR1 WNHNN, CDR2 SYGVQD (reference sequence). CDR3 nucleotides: TGCGCCAGCAGTGCCGGGACAGGGGAGTACTACGAGCAGTACTTC. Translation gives CASSAGTGEYYEQYF.

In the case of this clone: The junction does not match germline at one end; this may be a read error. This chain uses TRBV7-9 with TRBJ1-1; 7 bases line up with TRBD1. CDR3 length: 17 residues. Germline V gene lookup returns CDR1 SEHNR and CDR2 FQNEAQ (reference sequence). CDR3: CSSSFTGAGQLDTEAFF. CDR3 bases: TGTTCCAGCAGCTTTACAGGGGCAGGGCAGCTGGACACTGAAGCTTTCTTT.

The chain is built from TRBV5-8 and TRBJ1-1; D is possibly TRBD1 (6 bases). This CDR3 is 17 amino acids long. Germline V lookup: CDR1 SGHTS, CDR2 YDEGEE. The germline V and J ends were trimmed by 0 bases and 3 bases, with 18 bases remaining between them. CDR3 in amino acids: CASSLGGAQGLYTEAFF. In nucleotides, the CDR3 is TGTGCCAGCAGCTTGGGTGGTGCCCAGGGGTTATACACTGAAGCTTTCTTT.

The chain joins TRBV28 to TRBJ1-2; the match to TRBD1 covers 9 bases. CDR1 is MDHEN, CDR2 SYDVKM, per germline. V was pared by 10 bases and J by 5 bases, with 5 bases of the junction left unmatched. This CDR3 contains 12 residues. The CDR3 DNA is TGTGCCAATGCGGACAGGGGTTATGGCTACACCTTC. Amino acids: CANADRGYGYTF.

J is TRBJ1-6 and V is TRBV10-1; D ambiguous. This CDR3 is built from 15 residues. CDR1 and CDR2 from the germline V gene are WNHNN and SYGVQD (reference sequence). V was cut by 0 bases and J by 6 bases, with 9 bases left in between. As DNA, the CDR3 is TGCGCCAGCAGTGAGTCCCCGGGAGGTAATTCACCCCTCCACTTT. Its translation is CASSESPGGNSPLHF.

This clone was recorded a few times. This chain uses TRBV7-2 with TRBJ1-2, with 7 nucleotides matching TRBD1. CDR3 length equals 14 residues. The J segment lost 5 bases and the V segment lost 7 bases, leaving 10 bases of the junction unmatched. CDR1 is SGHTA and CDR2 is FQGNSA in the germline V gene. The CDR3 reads CASTQRPGQYGYTF. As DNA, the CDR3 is TGTGCCAGCACCCAACGACCGGGACAGTATGGCTACACCTTC.

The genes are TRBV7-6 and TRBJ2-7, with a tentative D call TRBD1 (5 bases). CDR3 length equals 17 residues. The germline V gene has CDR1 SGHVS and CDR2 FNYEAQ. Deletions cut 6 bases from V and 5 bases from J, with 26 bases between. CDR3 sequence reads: CASSPQGTGLWVNEQYF. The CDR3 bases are TGTGCCAGCAGTCCCCAGGGCACGGGCCTATGGGTCAACGAGCAGTACTTC.